This T cell receptor beta chain appears in the sequencing data of a study of regulatory T cells in long-lasting Graves disease. Time point here: newly diagnosed GD, antithyroid drugs for less than 3 months. PBMCs provided the RNA from which the TCR library was made. EDTA tubes received about 10 milliliters of collected peripheral blood. This clonotype was detected many times. Its antigen is currently unknown. The germline gives CDR1 ENHRY, CDR2 SYGVKD. V was pared by 2 bases and J by 2 bases, with 6 bases between. The CDR3 is 13 residues long. Study-wide findings and caveats: It is possible that accuracy was reduced by the small size of the sample.

Arm-PCR of CDR3 regions and iRepertoire HTBI primers were used to build TCR beta libraries. TCRdb reprocessed the multiplex PCR reads with MiXCR, giving one entry per CDR3 protein. The sample lists about 430,000 distinct CDR3 sequences, approximately 15% occurring once. The data also belong to a second study, concerning T cells in Graves' hyperthyroidism and ophthalmopathy.

The specimen comprised peripheral blood mononuclear cells (PBMCs), sampled at new diagnosis, from a patient treated with antithyroid drugs. The TCR sequence derives from a woman in her forties with Graves disease. V usage is TRBV10-3 and J usage is TRBJ1-1; tentative D call: TRBD1 (5 bases). CDR3 sequence reads: CAISEGANTEAFF. The CDR3 coding sequence is TGTGCCATCAGTGAGGGGGCTAACACTGAAGCTTTCTTT.